A single sample gave rise to the 17 T cell receptor beta chains below, sequenced in a study of blood T cell repertoires in COVID-19. TCRdb's copy holds only in-frame clones and misses some; the assay was immunoSEQ multiplex PCR. Among 45,000 to 55,000 clones listed, around 84% were seen once. Sequencing input: peripheral blood. The receptors were gathered from a man aged 45-65 years with acute or convalescent COVID-19.

The chain has TRBV5-1 and TRBJ2-7; 7 nucleotides match TRBD1. CDR1 and CDR2 (germline): SGHRS, YFSETQ. With V trimmed by 4 bases and J by 3 bases, 7 bases remained unmatched. CDR3 length: 14 amino acids. The CDR3 region has the DNA TGCGCCAGCAGCCTGGGACAGACCCTCTACGAGCAGTACTTC. Translated, it gives CASSLGQTLYEQYF. Supplemented by reference TRBV5-1 and TRBJ2-7, the full variable domain reads KAGVTQTPRYLIKTRGQQVTLSCSPISGHRSVSWYQQTPGQGLQFLFEYFSETQRNKGNFPGRFSGRQFSNSRSEMNVSTLELGDSALYLCASSLGQTLYEQYFGPGTRLTVT.

The J gene is TRBJ2-7, the V gene TRBV21-1; TRBD1 is the table's D call and was not checked against the DNA. TRBV21-1 is described as a pseudogene. This CDR3 is 13 amino acids long. Written as DNA, the CDR3 is TGTGCCAGCTTTCAGGGTCCCTCCTACGAGCAGTACTTC. Translation: CASFQGPSYEQYF.

The V gene is TRBV20-1, the J gene TRBJ2-5; 9 positions agree with TRBD2. CDR1 is DFQATT and CDR2 is SNEGSKA in the germline V gene (reference sequence). There are 15 residues in the CDR3. J lost 2 bases, V lost 3 bases, and 7 bases had no gene match. The CDR3 protein is CSASKSGGQQETQYF. CDR3 nucleotide sequence: TGCAGTGCTAGTAAGAGCGGGGGGCAACAAGAGACCCAGTACTTC.

The chain uses TRBV12-3 or TRBV12-4 and TRBJ1-2; D unclear. V was pared by 4 bases and J by 5 bases, with 8 bases between. CDR3 length: 12 amino acids. CDR3 in DNA: TGTGCCAGCAGTTGGGAGCTATATGGCTACACCTTC. This gives the protein CASSWELYGYTF.

V usage is TRBV25-1 and J usage is TRBJ2-7, with 11 bases identical to TRBD1. CDR3 length: 16 residues. Losses at the gene ends were 3 bases for V and 3 bases for J; bases not matched to a gene: 7. Germline-derived CDR1 and CDR2 are MGHDK and SYGVNS. The CDR3, as DNA: TGTGCCAGCAGTGATATGGGGACAGGGGGTGGCTACGAGCAGTACTTC. As protein: CASSDMGTGGGYEQYF.

This chain uses TRBV9 with TRBJ2-3; 7 bases map to TRBD2. The CDR3 extends over 14 amino acids. V lost 4 bases to trimming and J lost 0 bases; unmatched junction nucleotides: 2. CDR1 is SGDLS, CDR2 YYNGEE, per germline. The CDR3 region has the DNA TGTGCCAGCAGCATTAGCGGGAGCACAGATACGCAGTATTTT. Amino acid sequence: CASSISGSTDTQYF.

This chain uses TRBV3-1 (or the pseudogene TRBV3-2) with TRBJ2-3; 12 nucleotides match TRBD2. This CDR3 spans 18 amino acids. Per the germline V gene, CDR1 is LGHDT and CDR2 is YNNKEL (reference sequence). V was pared by 0 bases and J by 0 bases, with 4 bases of the junction left unmatched. The CDR3 bases are TGTGCCAGCAGCCAAGAACTAGCGGGGGGACCCAGCACAGATACGCAGTATTTT. It encodes CASSQELAGGPSTDTQYF.

This clone was observed a handful of times. V usage is TRBV18 and J usage is TRBJ2-7; 7 bases agree with TRBD2. The V gene's germline CDR1 is KGHSH and CDR2 LQKENI. The V segment lost 5 bases and the J segment 6 bases; nucleotides outside the gene matches: 4. CDR3 length equals 12 residues. The CDR3 DNA sequence: TGTGCCAGCTCATTTGGCGGGGGCGAGCAGTACTTC. It translates to CASSFGGGEQYF.

V and J are TRBV12-5 and TRBJ2-2, with a tentative D call TRBD1 (6 bases). Germline CDR1 LGHNT, CDR2 FRNRAP. V was trimmed by 5 bases and J by 3 bases, leaving 10 bases between them. This CDR3 comprises 14 residues. CDR3 sequence reads: CASGGQGYTGELFF. DNA for the CDR3: TGTGCTAGTGGTGGGCAGGGGTACACCGGGGAGCTGTTTTTT.

This clone was picked up a small number of times. V usage is TRBV10-3 and J usage is TRBJ1-4; a weak D match, TRBD1 (6 bases). The germline V gene encodes CDR1 ENHRY and CDR2 SYGVKD. This CDR3 region has 14 residues. Trimming removed 4 bases at V and 4 bases at J, with 10 bases between. The CDR3 DNA is TGTGCCATCAGTGTAGGACAGCATAATGAAAAACTGTTTTTT. Translation: CAISVGQHNEKLFF.

The J gene is TRBJ1-2, the V gene TRBV6-5; no reliable D call. The germline CDR1 and CDR2 sequences are MNHEY and SVGAGI. CDR3 length equals 13 residues. Between the trimmed V and J ends, which lost 4 bases and 6 bases, there was a span of 12 bases. The CDR3 DNA follows: TGTGCCAGCAGTTTGGGCCCTGAAGATGGCTACACCTTC. Translating it yields CASSLGPEDGYTF.

The gene calls are TRBV9 and TRBJ2-2; the D gene is possibly TRBD2 (6 bases). From germline, CDR1 is SGDLS and CDR2 YYNGEE. This CDR3 comprises 15 residues. The V end lost 4 bases, the J end lost 5 bases, and 15 bases lay between the germline ends. CDR3 in DNA: TGTGCCAGCAGCCCCCGGGCAGGGAGGACCGGGGAGCTGTTTTTT. Translation: CASSPRAGRTGELFF.

This clone was seen only a few times. The chain combines TRBV4-1 with TRBJ2-5; D uncertain. This CDR3 contains 14 residues. Trimming removed 1 base from V and 5 bases from J, with 11 bases in between. Per germline, CDR1 MGHRA and CDR2 YSYEKL. The CDR3: CASSQGSYPETQYF. The CDR3 region has the DNA TGCGCCAGCAGCCAAGGATCCTACCCGGAGACCCAGTACTTC.

The chain joins TRBV5-1 to TRBJ1-2, with unresolved D. Germline assignment: CDR1 SGHRS and CDR2 YFSETQ. There are 15 residues in the CDR3. Trimming removed 0 bases at V and 8 bases at J, with 17 bases between. The CDR3 sequence: CASSLAPADGQGYTF. The CDR3 coding sequence is TGCGCCAGCAGCTTGGCGCCAGCGGACGGCCAGGGCTACACCTTC.

This clone is a singleton in its sample. The rearrangement uses TRBV5-1 and TRBJ1-5; 8 bases are shared with TRBD1. Germline V gives CDR1 SGHRS, CDR2 YFSETQ. The CDR3 loop spans 19 amino acids. Germline trimming cut 1 base from V and 7 bases from J; bases unmatched to any gene: 19. CDR3 sequence: CASSLLSVFHQGASQPQHF. In DNA, the CDR3 is TGCGCCAGCAGCTTGTTGTCAGTGTTTCATCAGGGGGCAAGCCAGCCCCAGCATTTT.

V is TRBV18 and J is TRBJ1-1, with 7 bases that match TRBD1. The germline V gene has CDR1 KGHSH and CDR2 LQKENI. CDR3 length equals 15 residues. J was trimmed by 1 base and V by 6 bases; bases with no gene match: 8. The CDR3 DNA follows: TGTGCCAGCTCCCGGAGGGACAGTCGGAACACTGAAGCTTTCTTT. This codes for CASSRRDSRNTEAFF.

The chain carries TRBV28 and TRBJ1-5; 8 bases fit TRBD1. The ends lost 6 bases at V and 1 base at J; junction bases unmatched: 17. The CDR3 is made up of 19 amino acids. In germline, CDR1 is MDHEN, CDR2 SYDVKM. This CDR3 reads CASSHARTGNSWSNQPQHF. The CDR3 DNA reads TGTGCCAGCAGCCATGCCCGGACAGGGAATTCGTGGAGCAATCAGCCCCAGCATTTT.